This TCR beta chain was found in a study of T-cell reconstitution after alpha-beta-depleted transplantation in children. Unique molecular identifiers were built into the TCRbeta library. Each CDR3 protein gets one entry after TCRdb re-called the PCR reads with MiXCR. The table includes over 400,000 distinct CDR3 sequences, under 15% detected once. This CDR3 has 14 amino acids. V lost 5 bases and J lost 2, with 13 bases in between. The germline gives CDR1 LNHDA, CDR2 SQIVND (reference sequence). The sequenced sample was PBMCs from the stem cell graft donor, obtained from the stem cell graft. V gene TRBV19 combines with J gene TRBJ2-7, with D perhaps TRBD2 (5 bases). The TCR originated in a human donor who donated a stem cell graft to a child with combined immunodeficiency. The CDR3 DNA reads TGTGCCAGTAGTCACCCTAGCTGGACCTACGAGCAGTACTTC. Its translation: CASSHPSWTYEQYF.